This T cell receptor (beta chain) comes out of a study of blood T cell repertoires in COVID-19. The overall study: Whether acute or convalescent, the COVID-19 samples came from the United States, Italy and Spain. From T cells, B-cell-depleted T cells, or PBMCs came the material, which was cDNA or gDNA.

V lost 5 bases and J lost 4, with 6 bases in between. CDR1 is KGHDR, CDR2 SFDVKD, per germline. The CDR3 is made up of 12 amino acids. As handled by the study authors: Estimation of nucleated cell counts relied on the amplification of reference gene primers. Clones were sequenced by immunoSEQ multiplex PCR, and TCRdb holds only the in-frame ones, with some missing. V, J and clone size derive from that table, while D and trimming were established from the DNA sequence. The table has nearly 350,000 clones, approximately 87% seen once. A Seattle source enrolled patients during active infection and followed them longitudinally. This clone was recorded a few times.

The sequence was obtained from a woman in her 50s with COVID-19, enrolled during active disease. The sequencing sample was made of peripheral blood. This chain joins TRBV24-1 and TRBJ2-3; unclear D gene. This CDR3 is CATSVAADTQYF. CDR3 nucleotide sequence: TGTGCCACCAGTGTGGCTGCAGATACGCAGTATTTT.